This T cell receptor (beta chain) was obtained from a study of blood T cells in healthy people across ages. Study findings and constraints: The recorded TCR beta diversity per million T cells decreased in a roughly linear manner with age. Researchers judged that diversity estimates from one million T cells fell short of true values.

Then a second PCR, running roughly 6 to 12 cycles, was carried out with a sample-barcoded 5' primer and a J-beta primer mix. Sequencing recovered at least 3 million CDR3-containing paired-end reads from each sample. TCRdb ran MiXCR on the 5' RACE reads and lists one entry per CDR3 protein. The sample contains 450,000 to 700,000 distinct CDR3 sequences, about 25% of which appear only once. This clonotype was counted between two and nine times. Its antigen is not known. The germline gives CDR1 LGHNT, CDR2 FRNRAP. This CDR3 spans 13 amino acids. With 3 bases removed from V and 4 bases from J, the gap between germline ends came to 9 bases.

This clonotype was sampled from a woman in her 70s in good health. The sequenced sample was blood. V is TRBV12-5 and J is TRBJ2-5; D is ambiguous. CDR3 nucleotide sequence: TGTGCTAGTGGTTTCGCGGACCGAGAGACCCAGTACTTC. It yields the protein CASGFADRETQYF.